This T cell receptor beta chain derives from a study of blood T cell repertoires in COVID-19. Sequencing was performed with immunoSEQ multiplex PCR; in TCRdb, only in-frame clones are kept and a portion is missing. The table has over 150,000 clones, roughly 89% seen once. V was shortened by 1 base and J by 0 bases, with 10 bases between the two germline ends. CDR3 size: 16 residues. Germline V gene data show CDR1 as LGHDT and CDR2 as YNNKEL (reference sequence). The sample comprised peripheral blood. The clonotype comes from a woman aged 60-75 years who had recovered from COVID-19. The chain recombines TRBV3-1 (or the pseudogene TRBV3-2) with TRBJ1-5, with D possibly being TRBD1 (6 bases). The CDR3 is CASSQGLGGSNQPQHF. CDR3 sequence (DNA): TGTGCCAGCAGCCAAGGGTTAGGGGGTAGCAATCAGCCCCAGCATTTT.